What follows are 8 T cell receptor beta chains derived from one specimen sequenced in a study of T cell clonality in common variable immunodeficiency. These receptors have no identified antigens. Profiled with immunoSEQ multiplex PCR; TCRdb holds only in-frame clones, not every one. This sample carries some 28,000 clones, none of them present only once. Study-wide results and limits: In common variable immunodeficiency, TCR beta chains reportedly carried fewer deletions and N-nucleotide insertions.

Sequencing was carried out using peripheral blood mononuclear cells. Receptors were obtained from a human donor with common variable immunodeficiency.

This clone was seen ten or more times. Read coverage stops 3 residues before the CDR3 terminus; the germline J gene supplies the remainder. The rearrangement uses TRBV5-5 and TRBJ2-2; the match to TRBD1 covers 7 bases. Germline V gene sequence: CDR1 SGHKS, CDR2 YYEKEE (reference sequence). J was trimmed by 3 bases and V by 4 bases; bases with no gene match: 3. The CDR3 loop spans 14 amino acids. The DNA read from the CDR3 is TGTGCCAGCAGCGTGCAGGGGGACACCGGGGAG. Translation gives CASSVQGDTGE. In full, the CDR3 reads CASSVQGDTGELFF.

In its sample, this clone was seen many times. Read coverage stops 3 residues before the CDR3 terminus; the germline J gene supplies the remainder. This sequence joins TRBV6-4 and TRBJ2-3; 11 bases align to TRBD2. Germline CDR1 reads MRHNA; CDR2 reads SNTAGT. The CDR3 sequence is 16 residues long. V gave up 0 bases and J gave up 2 bases; unmatched junction bases: 1. The CDR3 reads CASSDSSGGATDTQYF. Incomplete CDR3 DNA: TGTGCCAGCAGTGACTCTAGCGGGGGGGCCACAGATACG.

In this sample, this clone turned up many times. CDR3 bases read: TGTGCCAGCCGCCGTCCGCGCGGGGGGAGCACAGATACG. Encoded protein: CASRRPRGGSTDT. In full, the CDR3 reads CASRRPRGGSTDTQYF. The chain employs TRBV6-2 or TRBV6-3 and TRBJ2-3, with 8 nucleotides matching TRBD2. The read falls 3 residues short of the CDR3 end, and the missing part is taken from the germline J gene. V shed 8 bases and J 0 bases; nucleotides not matched to a gene: 10. Germline loops: CDR1 MNHEY, CDR2 SVGEGT. CDR3 length equals 16 residues.

Comment on this clone: Read coverage stops 3 residues before the CDR3 terminus; the germline J gene supplies the remainder. The J gene is TRBJ2-2, the V gene TRBV7-6; 7 nucleotides line up with TRBD1. The V segment lost 2 bases and the J segment 0 bases; nucleotides outside the gene matches: 3. The CDR3 extends over 16 amino acids. Germline loops: CDR1 SGHVS, CDR2 FNYEAQ. CDR3 residues: CASSLRGTANTGELFF. Incomplete CDR3 DNA: TGTGCCAGCAGCTTAAGGGGGACAGCGAACACCGGGGAG.

To note about this clone: The read comes to an end 3 residues before the CDR3 does, leaving the germline J gene to fill in the end. At the DNA level, this CDR3 is encoded by other sequences in the same sample as well. The chain uses TRBV6-1 and TRBJ2-5, with 12 bases aligning to TRBD2. CDR1 and CDR2 from the germline V gene are MNHNS and SASEGT. The CDR3 length is 15 residues. The junction had 5 bases not matched to a gene; V was cut back by 4 bases and J by 5 bases. Partial CDR3 DNA: TGTGCCAGCAGTGTAGAGGGACTAGCGGGTGAGACC. This codes for CASSVEGLAGET. The full CDR3 sequence reads CASSVEGLAGETQYF.

This clone has only a few counts. The CDR3 end is not reached by the read, which stops 3 residues before it; the germline J gene fills it in. This chain links TRBV19 with TRBJ1-5; D is unclear. The V gene lost 0 bases and the J gene lost 3 bases, with 15 bases spanning the gap. The CDR3 covers 17 residues. The germline V gene has CDR1 LNHDA and CDR2 SQIVND (reference sequence). CDR3 residues: CASSIDHARLVNQPQHF. The sequenced CDR3 bases are TGTGCCAGTAGTATAGATCATGCGAGACTTGTCAATCAGCCC.

This clone was seen many times. The CDR3: CSVVWTSPYEQYF. The part of the CDR3 DNA that was read is TGCAGCGTTGTGTGGACTAGTCCTTACGAG. The chain couples TRBV29-1 to TRBJ2-7, with 7 bases that match TRBD2. Sequencing ends 3 residues short of the CDR3 end; the germline J gene provides the rest. In germline, CDR1 is SQVTM, CDR2 ANQGSEA. The ends lost 4 bases at V and 4 bases at J; junction bases unmatched: 7. This CDR3 contains 13 residues.

In its sample, this clone was seen many times. The CDR3 goes on 3 residues after the read ends, and that part is filled in from the germline J gene. The rearrangement links TRBV29-1 to TRBJ2-1, with 7 positions matching TRBD1. The CDR3 has 14 amino acids. J was trimmed by 5 bases and V by 5 bases; bases with no gene match: 9. Germline assignment: CDR1 SQVTM and CDR2 ANQGSEA. The CDR3 loop is CSVQSLDRNNEQFF. The sequenced part of the CDR3 DNA is TGCAGCGTTCAGTCCTTGGACAGGAACAATGAG.